This TCR beta chain was identified during a study of blood T cell repertoires in COVID-19. On the study more broadly: Acute and convalescent COVID-19 specimens originated in the United States, Italy and Spain. PBMCs, B-cell-depleted T cells, or T cells were the source of the cDNA or gDNA that made up the material.

Methods used by the authors: Reference gene primer amplification gave nucleated cell count estimates. Assay used: immunoSEQ multiplex PCR; TCRdb lists only in-frame clones, some missing. V and J calls and clone size follow that table, whereas D and trimming were derived from the DNA. The data contain roughly 93,000 clones, over 70% of them singletons. Sequences were obtained from peripheral blood. The TCR originated in a human donor in a cohort sampled during active COVID-19.

Written as DNA, the CDR3 is TGTGCCAGCAGTTTATGGCACCGAGCGGGAGGGGGGGAGACCCAGTACTTC. Its protein is CASSLWHRAGGGETQYF. V usage is TRBV27 and J usage is TRBJ2-5; 10 bases fit TRBD2. The CDR3 is made up of 17 amino acids. CDR1 is MNHEY and CDR2 is SMNVEV in the germline V gene (reference sequence). With V trimmed by 1 base and J by 5 bases, 10 bases remained unmatched.